This TCR beta chain was documented in a study of blood T cell repertoires in COVID-19. Study at large: The origin of the acute and convalescent COVID-19 samples was the United States, Italy and Spain. Sample material is recorded as cDNA or gDNA derived from T cells, B-cell-depleted T cells, or PBMCs.

After removal of 0 bases from V and 3 bases from J, the junction contained 3 bases not matched to a gene. The CDR3 has 16 residues. The germline gives CDR1 SGHRS, CDR2 YFSETQ. Authors' data handling: Cell counts per sample came from amplifying reference gene primers. Sequenced by immunoSEQ multiplex PCR; TCRdb stores in-frame clones only, minus some. The V and J calls and the clone size are those of that table, but D and trimming were determined from the DNA. The sample shows over 100,000 clones, 70% to 90% of them seen only once. The source is a man aged 50 or older with active COVID-19. The sequencing input was peripheral blood. The chain combines TRBV5-1 with TRBJ2-6; 7 bases align to TRBD2. The CDR3 reads CASSLVAGIGANVLTF. DNA of the CDR3: TGCGCCAGCAGCTTGGTAGCGGGCATTGGGGCCAACGTCCTGACTTTC.